This T cell receptor (beta chain) was retrieved from a study of blood T cell repertoires in COVID-19. In the source study's methods: Reference gene primers were amplified, and this amplification served to estimate nucleated cell counts. Repertoires were generated with immunoSEQ multiplex PCR, while TCRdb's copy carries only in-frame clones and drops some. V and J calls and clone size follow that table, whereas D and trimming were derived from the DNA. This sample has around 100,000 clones, with over 70% found just once. CDR3 length: 16 residues. Trimming pared 5 bases from V and 6 bases from J, leaving 22 bases between. In germline, CDR1 is SGHAT, CDR2 FQNNGV.

Sequenced sample: peripheral blood. This TCR derives from a woman between 70 and 85 years old with acute or convalescent COVID-19. This rearrangement joins TRBV11-2 to TRBJ1-1; TRBD1 might be the D (5 bases). The CDR3 loop is CASSLMRQGTAAEAFF. The DNA of the CDR3 is TGTGCCAGCAGCCTAATGAGGCAGGGTACGGCCGCTGAAGCTTTCTTT.